This is a list of T cell receptor beta chains from one sample in a study of graft-versus-host responses after intestinal transplantation. No antigen has been assigned to these receptors. Clones were sequenced by immunoSEQ multiplex PCR, and TCRdb holds only the in-frame ones, with some missing. Here the sample spans around 88,000 clones, roughly four fifths being singletons. The sample was unstimulated CD8+ T cells sorted from spleen or lymph node cells, taken before intestinal transplant. The receptors were gathered from a human donor who received an intestinal transplant. Each CDR3 is given with its conserved first and last residue. D genes are given only for firm matches. Size values are once, few and many counts, or a class for expanded clones, and some rows have none.

v_call	clone_size	cdr3_length	d_call	j_call	cdr3_aa	cdr3_nt
TRBV19	NA	11	NA	TRBJ1-1	CASRQGTEAFF	TGTGCCAGTAGGCAGGGCACTGAAGCTTTCTTT
TRBV6-1	NA	24	TRBD2	TRBJ2-1	CASSEVIGTSGRAHLDRSYNEQFF	TGTGCCAGCAGTGAAGTTATCGGGACTAGCGGGAGGGCTCACCTCGATCGCTCCTACAATGAGCAGTTCTTC
TRBV7-2	once	14	NA	TRBJ1-1	CASSLGLLGPEAFF	TGTGCCAGCAGCTTAGGGCTTTTGGGGCCTGAAGCTTTCTTT
TRBV11-3	NA	16	TRBD2	TRBJ2-1	CASSLERRGDYNEQFF	TGTGCCAGCAGCTTAGAAAGGCGGGGGGACTACAATGAGCAGTTCTTC
TRBV4-2	NA	18	TRBD2	TRBJ2-3	CASSLRHAREYFTDTQYF	TGTGCCAGCAGCCTCAGACATGCGCGGGAGTACTTCACAGATACGCAGTATTTT
TRBV7-3	NA	14	TRBD2	TRBJ2-5	CASSPSGSDETQYF	TGTGCCAGCAGTCCTAGCGGGAGCGATGAGACCCAGTACTTC
TRBV10-1	NA	18	NA	TRBJ2-3	CASSESGTPIPSTDTQYF	TGCGCCAGCAGTGAGTCGGGGACACCTATACCTAGCACAGATACGCAGTATTTT
TRBV28	once	15	TRBD2	TRBJ2-7	CASTRGSKDLYEQYF	TGTGCCAGCACCCGCGGGAGTAAGGACCTATACGAGCAGTACTTC
TRBV6-1	few	15	NA	TRBJ1-3	CASSGPQGRINTIYF	TGTGCCAGCAGTGGACCCCAGGGGAGAATAAACACCATATATTTT
TRBV13	NA	17	TRBD1	TRBJ2-7	CASSTNIGQGVHYEQYF	TGTGCCAGCAGCACAAACATCGGACAGGGAGTTCACTACGAGCAGTACTTC
TRBV7-2	NA	15	TRBD2	TRBJ2-7	CASSIYSGSSYEQYF	TGTGCCAGCAGCATCTATAGCGGGAGCTCCTACGAGCAGTACTTC
TRBV5-4	NA	19	NA	TRBJ2-1	CASSLSPPRRYSSYNEQFF	TGTGCCAGCAGTTTAAGCCCACCCCGCCGATATAGCTCCTACAATGAGCAGTTCTTC
TRBV18	NA	15	TRBD1	TRBJ1-5	CASSPPGQGGQPQHF	TGTGCCAGCTCACCACCGGGACAGGGTGGTCAGCCCCAGCATTTT
TRBV10-2	NA	20	TRBD2	TRBJ2-2	CASSEPGLAGGPMNTGELFF	TGCGCCAGCAGTGAGCCTGGACTAGCGGGAGGGCCGATGAACACCGGGGAGCTGTTTTTT
TRBV19	NA	13	NA	TRBJ2-5	CASSKGRKETQYF	TGTGCCAGTAGTAAGGGACGGAAAGAGACCCAGTACTTC
TRBV6-1	NA	12	NA	TRBJ2-7	CASSRSGYEQYF	TGTGCCAGCTCTCGATCCGGCTACGAGCAGTACTTC
TRBV2	NA	15	TRBD1	TRBJ2-7	CASSAGQGVANEQYF	TGTGCCAGCAGTGCGGGACAGGGGGTCGCGAACGAGCAGTACTTC
TRBV29-1	once	11	NA	TRBJ2-7	CSGWTDYEQYF	TGCAGCGGATGGACTGATTACGAGCAGTACTTC
TRBV2	NA	13	NA	TRBJ2-7	CASVRTDSYEQYF	TGTGCCAGCGTTAGAACAGATTCCTACGAGCAGTACTTC
TRBV5-4	NA	16	TRBD2	TRBJ2-5	CASSHIPRDYRKTQYF	TGTGCCAGCAGCCACATCCCCCGGGACTACCGAAAGACCCAGTACTTC
TRBV13	NA	19	NA	TRBJ1-4	CASSLGVPGDIATNEKLFF	TGTGCCAGCAGCTTAGGGGTCCCAGGGGACATTGCAACTAATGAAAAACTGTTTTTT
TRBV19	NA	14	NA	TRBJ2-5	CASSIVRGSETQYF	TGTGCCAGTAGTATAGTGCGGGGCTCAGAGACCCAGTACTTC
TRBV6-5	NA	13	NA	TRBJ2-3	CASSEESADTQYF	TGTGCCAGCAGTGAAGAGAGCGCAGATACGCAGTATTTT
TRBV7-9	NA	16	NA	TRBJ2-5	CASSWESGTPQETQYF	TGTGCCAGCAGCTGGGAATCCGGGACGCCCCAGGAGACCCAGTACTTC
TRBV9	NA	10	NA	TRBJ2-7	CANPRDEQYF	TGTGCCAACCCGCGGGACGAGCAGTACTTC
TRBV6-7	NA	24	TRBD1	TRBJ1-5	CASSYSPPYAGQGGIREGNQPQHF	TGTGCCAGCAGTTACTCCCCCCCATACGCGGGACAGGGAGGGATACGGGAGGGCAATCAGCCCCAGCATTTT
TRBV15	few	14	NA	TRBJ2-7	CATSRDSARDEQYF	TGTGCCACCAGCAGGGATTCGGCGAGGGACGAGCAGTACTTC
TRBV28	few	19	TRBD2	TRBJ2-5	CASSLVLPGGVQGQETQYF	TGTGCCAGCAGTTTAGTGCTACCGGGGGGGGTCCAGGGCCAAGAGACCCAGTACTTC
TRBV7-3	once	13	NA	TRBJ1-1	CASSLNVNTEAFF	TGTGCCAGCAGCTTAAACGTGAACACTGAAGCTTTCTTT
TRBV7-6	NA	15	NA	TRBJ1-1	CASSPSWGVLFLAFF	TGTGCCAGCAGCCCTAGTTGGGGAGTGTTGTTTTTGGCTTTCTTT
TRBV4-1	NA	14	NA	TRBJ1-1	CASSHVLENTEAFF	TGCGCCAGCAGCCATGTACTGGAGAACACTGAAGCTTTCTTT
TRBV9	NA	15	TRBD1	TRBJ2-5	CASSAGQGPQETQYF	TGTGCCAGCAGCGCGGGACAGGGCCCACAAGAGACCCAGTACTTC
TRBV28	NA	14	NA	TRBJ2-3	CASRGRDGTDTQYF	TGTGCCAGCAGGGGGCGGGATGGAACAGATACGCAGTATTTT
TRBV9	few	15	NA	TRBJ2-1	CASSSSGTAYDEQFF	TGTGCCAGCAGCTCTTCCGGGACTGCTTACGATGAGCAGTTCTTC
TRBV7-4	NA	14	NA	TRBJ1-1	CASSPSSRNTEAFF	TGTGCCAGCAGCCCTTCTTCCAGGAACACTGAAGCTTTCTTT
TRBV28	NA	15	TRBD1	TRBJ1-5	CASSAPTGTAQPQHF	TGTGCCAGCAGTGCCCCGACAGGGACGGCTCAGCCCCAGCATTTT
TRBV6-1	NA	15	NA	TRBJ2-7	CASSATRTPSYEQYF	TGTGCCAGCAGTGCAACCAGGACTCCTTCCTACGAGCAGTACTTC
TRBV7-9	few	17	TRBD1	TRBJ1-4	CASSPRDRTATNEKLFF	TGTGCCAGCAGCCCCCGGGACAGGACTGCAACTAATGAAAAACTGTTTTTT
TRBV10-3	NA	12	NA	TRBJ2-5	CAIKDAQETQYF	TGTGCCATCAAAGACGCACAAGAGACCCAGTACTTC
TRBV6-5	NA	12	NA	TRBJ2-1	CASSELGNEQFF	TGTGCCAGCAGTGAATTAGGCAATGAGCAGTTCTTC